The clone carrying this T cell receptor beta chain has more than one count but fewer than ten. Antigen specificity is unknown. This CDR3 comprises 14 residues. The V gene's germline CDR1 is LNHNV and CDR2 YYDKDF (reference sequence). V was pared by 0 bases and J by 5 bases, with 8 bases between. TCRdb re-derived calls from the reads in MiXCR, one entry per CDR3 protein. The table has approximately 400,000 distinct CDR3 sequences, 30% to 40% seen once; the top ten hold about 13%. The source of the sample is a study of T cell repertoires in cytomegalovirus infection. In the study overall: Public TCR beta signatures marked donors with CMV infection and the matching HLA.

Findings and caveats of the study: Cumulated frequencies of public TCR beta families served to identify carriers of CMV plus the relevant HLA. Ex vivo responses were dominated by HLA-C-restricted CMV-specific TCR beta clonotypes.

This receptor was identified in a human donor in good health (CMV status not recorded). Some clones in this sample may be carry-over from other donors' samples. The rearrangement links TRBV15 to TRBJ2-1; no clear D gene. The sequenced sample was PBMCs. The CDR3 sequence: CATSREVGDNEQFF. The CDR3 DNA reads TGTGCCACCAGCAGAGAAGTTGGGGACAATGAGCAGTTCTTC.